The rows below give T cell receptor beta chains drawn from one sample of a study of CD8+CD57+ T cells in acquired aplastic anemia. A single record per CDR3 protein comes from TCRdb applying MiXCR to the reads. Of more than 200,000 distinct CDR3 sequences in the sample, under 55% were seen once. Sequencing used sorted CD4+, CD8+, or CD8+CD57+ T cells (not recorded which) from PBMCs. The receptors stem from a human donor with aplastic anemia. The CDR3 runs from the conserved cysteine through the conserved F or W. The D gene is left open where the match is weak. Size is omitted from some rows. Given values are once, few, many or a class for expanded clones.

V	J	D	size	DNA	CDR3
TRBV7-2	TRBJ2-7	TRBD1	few	TGTGCCAGCAGCCCGACAGGGTTCGCCTCCTACGAGCAGTACTTC	CASSPTGFASYEQYF
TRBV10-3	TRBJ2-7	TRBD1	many	TGTGCCATCAGTGAGAGGGGACAGTCCTACGAGCAGTACTTC	CAISERGQSYEQYF
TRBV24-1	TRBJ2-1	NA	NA	TGTGCCACCAGTGTGGCAGCCAATGAGCAGTTCTTC	CATSVAANEQFF
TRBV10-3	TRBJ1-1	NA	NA	TGTGCCATTCAACAGGGGAACACTGAAGCTTTCTTT	CAIQQGNTEAFF
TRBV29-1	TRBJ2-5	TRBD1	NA	TGCAGCGGGAAGACAGGGCAAGAGACCCAGTACTTC	CSGKTGQETQYF
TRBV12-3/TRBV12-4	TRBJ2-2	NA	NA	TGTGCCAGCAACGTTAACCAGCGGTCGGCGAACACCGGGGAGCTGTTTTTT	CASNVNQRSANTGELFF
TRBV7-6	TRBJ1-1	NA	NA	TGTGCCAGCAGCTTAGGCCAGGGGCTCGGCATGAACACTGAAGCTTTCTTT	CASSLGQGLGMNTEAFF
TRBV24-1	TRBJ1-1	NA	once	TGTGCCACCAGTCCTACAACGGCTGGAACTGAAGCTTTCTTT	CATSPTTAGTEAFF
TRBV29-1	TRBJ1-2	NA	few	TGCAGCGTTGAACAAGGACAATCTAACTATGGCTACACCTTC	CSVEQGQSNYGYTF
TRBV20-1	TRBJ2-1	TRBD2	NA	TGCAGTGCAGGGACTAGCGGGGGGGCCAGGAATGAGCAGTTCTTC	CSAGTSGGARNEQFF
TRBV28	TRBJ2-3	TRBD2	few	TGTGCCAGCAGACGCTCGGGGGGAGGAGGAGATACGCAGTATTTT	CASRRSGGGGDTQYF
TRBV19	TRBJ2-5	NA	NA	TGTGCCAGTTCGGTCACGGGGGCCATGGAGACCCAGTACTTC	CASSVTGAMETQYF
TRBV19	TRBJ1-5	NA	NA	TGTGCCAGTAGTTCGGATCAGCCCCAGCATTTT	CASSSDQPQHF
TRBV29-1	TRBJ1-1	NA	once	TGCAGCGTTGCTAACACTGAAGCTTTCTTT	CSVANTEAFF
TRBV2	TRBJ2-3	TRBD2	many	TGTGCCAGCAGCCTCCCCGGGGGGAGCGGAGGCGATACGCAGTATTTT	CASSLPGGSGGDTQYF
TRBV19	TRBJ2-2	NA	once	TGTGCCAGTAGTATAGATAAGGGGCGGTCCGGGGAGCTGTTTTTT	CASSIDKGRSGELFF